This TCR beta chain was documented in a study of blood T cell repertoires in COVID-19. The CDR3 spans 15 residues. V lost 0 bases to trimming and J lost 6 bases; unmatched junction nucleotides: 4. Germline lookup yields CDR1 WNHNN and CDR2 SYGVQD (reference sequence). Methods used by the authors: Reference gene primers were amplified, and this amplification served to estimate nucleated cell counts. Sequencing was performed with immunoSEQ multiplex PCR; in TCRdb, only in-frame clones are kept and a portion is missing. V and J calls and clone size are copied from that table; D and trimming were computed from the DNA. The sample has roughly 60,000 clones, 80% to 85% seen once. Seattle-derived patients entered the study during active infection and were followed longitudinally.

The sequence was obtained from a man older than 75 with COVID-19, enrolled during active disease. The sequencing input was peripheral blood. The chain links TRBV10-1 to TRBJ2-2; TRBD2 matches at 7 bases. CDR3 nucleotides: TGCGCCAGCAGTGAGTCGCGGGGAGGGGCCGGGGAGCTGTTTTTT. It encodes CASSESRGGAGELFF.